This TCR beta chain was sequenced during a study of shared clonotypes between healthy human individuals. About the study: Donor composition was a couple of women and a few men, aged 18 to 49.

Per the original methods: Because ImmunoSEQ provided only junction sequences with no quality scores, the filtering differed. This table comes from immunoSEQ multiplex PCR, and its TCRdb copy is limited to in-frame clones, with some not included. That table gives V, J and clone size, and the DNA gave D and trimming. The repertoire holds around 700,000 clones, with less than 80% as singletons. V gave up 2 bases and J gave up 9 bases, with 22 bases separating them. The germline V gene encodes CDR1 MNHEY and CDR2 SMNVEV (reference sequence). The CDR3 runs 16 residues. Study-wide points: Having only a few donors restricted how much genetic and exposure-history diversity was captured.

About this clone itself: Its antigen is currently unknown.

The sequence came from a woman aged 25 to 39 in good health. V gene TRBV27 combines with J gene TRBJ1-2, with no clear D. What was sequenced was memory CD4+ T cells sorted from blood. The subset here: CD45RA-negative fraction. The CDR3 nucleotides are TGTGCCAGCAGTTTAATCCCCAATTCATTAGTTGGAAGCTACACCTTC. It encodes CASSLIPNSLVGSYTF.